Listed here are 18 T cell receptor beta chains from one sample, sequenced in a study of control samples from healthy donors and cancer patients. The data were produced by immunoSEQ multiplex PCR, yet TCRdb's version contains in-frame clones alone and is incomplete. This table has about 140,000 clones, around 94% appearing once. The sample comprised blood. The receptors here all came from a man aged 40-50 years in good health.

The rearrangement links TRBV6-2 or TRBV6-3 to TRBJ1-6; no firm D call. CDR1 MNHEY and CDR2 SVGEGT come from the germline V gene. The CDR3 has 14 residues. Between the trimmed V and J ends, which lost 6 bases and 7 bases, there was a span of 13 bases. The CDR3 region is CASSPRELNSPLHF. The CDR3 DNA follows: TGTGCCAGCAGCCCCCGGGAGCTAAATTCACCCCTCCACTTT.

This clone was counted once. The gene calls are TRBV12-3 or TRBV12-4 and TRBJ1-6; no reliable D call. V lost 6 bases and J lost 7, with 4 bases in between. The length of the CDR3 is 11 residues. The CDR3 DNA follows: TGTGCCAGCAGCTACAATTCACCCCTCCACTTT. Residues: CASSYNSPLHF.

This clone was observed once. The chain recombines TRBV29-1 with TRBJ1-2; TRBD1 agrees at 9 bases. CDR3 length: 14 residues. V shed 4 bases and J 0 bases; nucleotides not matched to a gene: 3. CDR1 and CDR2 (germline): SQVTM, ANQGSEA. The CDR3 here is CSVGQGVTNYGYTF. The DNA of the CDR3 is TGCAGCGTTGGACAGGGGGTTACTAACTATGGCTACACCTTC.

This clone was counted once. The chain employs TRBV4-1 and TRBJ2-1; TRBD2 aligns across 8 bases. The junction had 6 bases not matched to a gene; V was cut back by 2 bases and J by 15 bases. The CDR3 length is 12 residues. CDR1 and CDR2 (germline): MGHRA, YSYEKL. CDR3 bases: TGCGCCAGCAGCCAACCAGCGGGAGTCCGGTTCTTC. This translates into CASSQPAGVRFF.

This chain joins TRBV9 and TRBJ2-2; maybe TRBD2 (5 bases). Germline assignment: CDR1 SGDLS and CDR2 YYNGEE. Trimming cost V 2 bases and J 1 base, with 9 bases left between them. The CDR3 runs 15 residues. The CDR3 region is CASSVKSGNTGELFF. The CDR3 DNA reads TGTGCCAGCAGCGTGAAGAGCGGGAACACCGGGGAGCTGTTTTTT.

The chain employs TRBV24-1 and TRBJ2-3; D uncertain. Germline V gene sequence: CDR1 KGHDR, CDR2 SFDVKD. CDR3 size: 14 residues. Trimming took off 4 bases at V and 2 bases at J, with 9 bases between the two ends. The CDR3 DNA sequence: TGTGCCACCAGTGACACCCGGCACACAGATACGCAGTATTTT. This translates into CATSDTRHTDTQYF.

The CDR3 DNA reads TGTGCCAGTAGTACCGGAGGGCGCAGCTATGGCTACACCTTC. Amino acid sequence: CASSTGGRSYGYTF. The V call is TRBV19, the J call TRBJ1-2, with no clear D. Germline V gene lookup returns CDR1 LNHDA and CDR2 SQIVND (reference sequence). The CDR3 totals 14 residues. Deletions cut 4 bases from V and 4 bases from J, with 13 bases between.

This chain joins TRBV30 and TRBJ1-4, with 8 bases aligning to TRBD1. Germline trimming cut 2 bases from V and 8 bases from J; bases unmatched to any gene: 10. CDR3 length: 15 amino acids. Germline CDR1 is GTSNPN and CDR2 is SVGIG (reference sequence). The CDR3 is CAWSSPGTGGEKLFF. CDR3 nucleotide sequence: TGTGCCTGGAGTTCCCCCGGGACAGGAGGAGAAAAACTGTTTTTT.

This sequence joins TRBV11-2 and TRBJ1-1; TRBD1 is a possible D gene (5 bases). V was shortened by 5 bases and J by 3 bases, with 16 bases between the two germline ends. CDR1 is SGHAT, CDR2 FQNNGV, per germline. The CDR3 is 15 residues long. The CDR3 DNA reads TGTGCCAGCAGCCCCTCCCAATCAGGGCACACTGAAGCTTTCTTT. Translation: CASSPSQSGHTEAFF.

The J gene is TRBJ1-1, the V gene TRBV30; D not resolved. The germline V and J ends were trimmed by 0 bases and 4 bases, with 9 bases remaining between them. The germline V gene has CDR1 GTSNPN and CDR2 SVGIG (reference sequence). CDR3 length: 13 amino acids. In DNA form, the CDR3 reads TGTGCCTGGAGTGTAATAATGGGCACTGAAGCTTTCTTT. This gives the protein CAWSVIMGTEAFF.

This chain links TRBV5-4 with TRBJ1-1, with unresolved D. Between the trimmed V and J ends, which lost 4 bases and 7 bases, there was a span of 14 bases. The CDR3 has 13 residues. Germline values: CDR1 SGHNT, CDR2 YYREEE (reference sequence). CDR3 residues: CASSHNRRVEAFF. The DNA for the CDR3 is TGTGCCAGCAGCCATAACCGTAGGGTTGAAGCTTTCTTT.

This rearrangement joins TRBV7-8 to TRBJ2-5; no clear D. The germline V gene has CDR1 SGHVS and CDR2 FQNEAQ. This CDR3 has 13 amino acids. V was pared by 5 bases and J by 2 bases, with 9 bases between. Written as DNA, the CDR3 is TGTGCCAGCAGCCACCGTATGCAAGAGACCCAGTACTTC. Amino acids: CASSHRMQETQYF.

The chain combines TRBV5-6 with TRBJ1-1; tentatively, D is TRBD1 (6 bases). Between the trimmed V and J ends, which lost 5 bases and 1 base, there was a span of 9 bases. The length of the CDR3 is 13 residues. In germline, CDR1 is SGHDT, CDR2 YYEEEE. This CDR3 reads CASSVTGNTEAFF. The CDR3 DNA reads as TGTGCCAGCAGTGTGACAGGGAACACTGAAGCTTTCTTT.

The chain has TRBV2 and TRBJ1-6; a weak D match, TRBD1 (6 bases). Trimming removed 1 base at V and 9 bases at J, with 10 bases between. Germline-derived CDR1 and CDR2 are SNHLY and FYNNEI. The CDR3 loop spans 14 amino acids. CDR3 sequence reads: CASSEEQGGSPLHF. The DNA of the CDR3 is TGTGCCAGCAGTGAAGAACAGGGTGGTTCACCCCTCCACTTT.

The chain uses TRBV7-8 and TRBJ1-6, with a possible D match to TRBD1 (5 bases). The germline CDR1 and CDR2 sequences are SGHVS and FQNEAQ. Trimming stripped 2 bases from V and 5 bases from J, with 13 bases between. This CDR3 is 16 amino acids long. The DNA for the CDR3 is TGTGCCAGCAGCTTATCAGGGTTCAGTGATAATTCACCCCTCCACTTT. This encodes CASSLSGFSDNSPLHF.

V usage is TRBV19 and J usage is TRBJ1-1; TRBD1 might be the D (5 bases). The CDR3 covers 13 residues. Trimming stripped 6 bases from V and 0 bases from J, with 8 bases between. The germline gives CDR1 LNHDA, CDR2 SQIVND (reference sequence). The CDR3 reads CASSGHLNTEAFF. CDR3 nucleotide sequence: TGTGCCAGTAGCGGACACCTGAACACTGAAGCTTTCTTT.

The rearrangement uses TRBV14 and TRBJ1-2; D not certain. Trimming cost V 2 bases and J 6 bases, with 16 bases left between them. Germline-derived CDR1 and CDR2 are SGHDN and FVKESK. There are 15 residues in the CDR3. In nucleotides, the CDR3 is TGTGCCAGCAGCCAAAAATCGGAGGGCATTCATGGCTACACCTTC. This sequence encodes CASSQKSEGIHGYTF.

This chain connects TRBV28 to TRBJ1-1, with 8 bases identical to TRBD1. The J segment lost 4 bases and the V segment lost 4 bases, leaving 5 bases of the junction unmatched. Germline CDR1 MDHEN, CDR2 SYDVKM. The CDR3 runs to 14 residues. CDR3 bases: TGTGCCAGCAGTTCAAGGACAGGGACCACTGAAGCTTTCTTT. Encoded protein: CASSSRTGTTEAFF.